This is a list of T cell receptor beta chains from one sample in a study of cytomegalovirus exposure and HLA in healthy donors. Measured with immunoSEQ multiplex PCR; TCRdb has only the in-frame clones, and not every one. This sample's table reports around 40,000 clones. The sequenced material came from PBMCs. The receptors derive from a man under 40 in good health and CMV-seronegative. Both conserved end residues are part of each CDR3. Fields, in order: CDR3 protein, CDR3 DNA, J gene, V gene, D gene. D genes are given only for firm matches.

CASSHGQGARSPLHF | TGTGCCAGCAGTCATGGACAGGGGGCTCGATCACCCCTCCACTTT | TRBJ1-6 | TRBV14 | TRBD1
CASSSSGSSYNEQFF | TGTGCCAGCAGTTCTAGCGGGAGCTCCTACAATGAGCAGTTCTTC | TRBJ2-1 | TRBV2 | TRBD2
CASSDPGTSGDPSYNEQFF | TGTGCCAGCAGCGACCCTGGGACTAGCGGAGACCCCTCCTACAATGAGCAGTTCTTC | TRBJ2-1 | TRBV6-4 | TRBD2
CASSLTGTGAYEQYF | TGTGCCAGCAGCCTAACCGGGACAGGGGCCTACGAGCAGTACTTC | TRBJ2-7 | TRBV5-4 | TRBD1
CASKLIEKLFF | TGTGCCAGCAAACTAATAGAAAAACTGTTTTTT | TRBJ1-4 | TRBV2 | -
CASSQKPPSGGLTSSYNEQFF | TGTGCCAGCAGCCAAAAGCCCCCTAGCGGGGGGTTGACGAGCTCCTACAATGAGCAGTTCTTC | TRBJ2-1 | TRBV4-2 | TRBD2
CASSLTGEAGYTF | TGTGCCAGCAGCTTGACAGGGGAAGCTGGCTACACCTTC | TRBJ1-2 | TRBV5-4 | TRBD1
CATSLYRDTEAFF | TGTGCCACCAGCCTCTACCGGGACACTGAAGCTTTCTTT | TRBJ1-1 | TRBV15 | -
CASSVAPTFGQGANEQFF | TGTGCCAGCAGCGTAGCCCCCACGTTTGGACAGGGGGCGAATGAGCAGTTCTTC | TRBJ2-1 | TRBV9 | TRBD1
CASTEGVLDNEQFF | TGTGCCAGCACCGAGGGGGTCCTTGACAATGAGCAGTTCTTC | TRBJ2-1 | TRBV6-1 | -
CASSLGLADTQYF | TGTGCCAGCAGTCTGGGACTAGCGGATACGCAGTATTTT | TRBJ2-3 | TRBV2 | TRBD2
CASSYHTQYF | TGTGCCAGCAGTTATCATACGCAGTATTTT | TRBJ2-3 | TRBV2 | -
CASSLQGQSNAYEQYF | TGTGCCAGCAGCTTGCAAGGACAGTCAAACGCCTACGAGCAGTACTTC | TRBJ2-7 | TRBV5-4 | -
CASSQAALNPNYGYTF | TGCGCCAGCAGCCAAGCTGCGTTAAACCCCAACTATGGCTACACCTTC | TRBJ1-2 | TRBV4-1 | -
CASSYSDTYEQYF | TGTGCCAGCAGTTACTCGGACACCTACGAGCAGTACTTC | TRBJ2-7 | TRBV6-5 | -
CASSLGTSRTYEQYF | TGCGCCAGCAGCTTGGGGACTAGCCGAACCTACGAGCAGTACTTC | TRBJ2-7 | TRBV5-1 | TRBD2
CASSVGTGHEKLFF | TGTGCCAGCAGCGTCGGGACTGGGCATGAAAAACTGTTTTTT | TRBJ1-4 | TRBV27 | -
CASGPGGVVGTEAFF | TGTGCTAGTGGTCCGGGGGGGGTCGTGGGGACTGAAGCTTTCTTT | TRBJ1-1 | TRBV12-5 | -
CASSIQDGYNSPLHF | TGTGCCAGCAGTATTCAGGATGGCTATAATTCACCCCTCCACTTT | TRBJ1-6 | TRBV6-5 | -
CASSFDSGRGTDTQYF | TGTGCCAGCAGCTTCGATAGCGGGAGAGGCACAGATACGCAGTATTTT | TRBJ2-3 | TRBV5-6 | TRBD2
CASSLGPTGGNQPQHF | TGCGCCAGCAGCTTGGGACCCACAGGGGGCAATCAGCCCCAGCATTTT | TRBJ1-5 | TRBV5-1 | TRBD1
CASSVGASLVANEQFF | TGTGCCAGCAGCGTAGGCGCTAGCTTGGTTGCCAATGAGCAGTTCTTC | TRBJ2-1 | TRBV9 | -
CASSLALFAGGGGYTF | TGTGCCAGCAGCTTAGCGCTATTTGCAGGGGGCGGTGGCTACACCTTC | TRBJ1-2 | TRBV7-2 | TRBD1
CASSFGGRGANTEAFF | TGTGCCAGCAGCTTTGGGGGGCGGGGGGCGAACACTGAAGCTTTCTTT | TRBJ1-1 | TRBV7-6 | -
CASSSPRTSGMYEQYF | TGTGCCAGCAGCTCCCCCCGGACTAGCGGGATGTACGAGCAGTACTTC | TRBJ2-7 | TRBV7-2 | TRBD2
CASSYGGRNNNEQFF | TGTGCCAGCAGTTACGGCGGGAGGAACAACAATGAGCAGTTCTTC | TRBJ2-1 | TRBV6-6 | TRBD2
CASSKQGAQETQYF | TGTGCCAGCAGTAAACAGGGGGCGCAAGAGACCCAGTACTTC | TRBJ2-5 | TRBV6-4 | TRBD1
CASSKGTASYEQYF | TGTGCCAGCAGCAAAGGGACAGCCTCCTACGAGCAGTACTTC | TRBJ2-7 | TRBV7-8 | TRBD1
CASSLSRGGKGGNTIYF | TGTGCCAGCAGTTTATCCCGAGGGGGAAAGGGTGGAAACACCATATATTTT | TRBJ1-3 | TRBV27 | -
CASKVAGESDNEQFF | TGTGCCAGCAAGGTAGCGGGAGAATCCGACAATGAGCAGTTCTTC | TRBJ2-1 | TRBV6-1 | TRBD2
CASTRSFDSPLHF | TGTGCCAGCACACGGAGTTTCGATTCACCCCTCCACTTT | TRBJ1-6 | TRBV6-5 | -
CASSKASGGTGELFF | TGTGCCAGCAGCAAGGCTTCCGGGGGCACCGGGGAGCTGTTTTTT | TRBJ2-2 | TRBV16 | -
CASSDGQGASGANVLTF | TGTGCCAGCAGTGATGGACAGGGGGCTTCTGGGGCCAACGTCCTGACTTTC | TRBJ2-6 | TRBV6-1 | TRBD1
CASRVQGATNEKLFF | TGTGCCAGCAGGGTCCAGGGGGCAACTAATGAAAAACTGTTTTTT | TRBJ1-4 | TRBV2 | TRBD1
CAWSPTGIRTDTQYF | TGTGCCTGGAGTCCGACAGGGATAAGAACAGATACGCAGTATTTT | TRBJ2-3 | TRBV30 | TRBD1
CSVGVVRDRGYEQYF | TGCAGCGTTGGAGTGGTGAGGGACAGGGGCTACGAGCAGTACTTC | TRBJ2-7 | TRBV29-1 | TRBD1
CASSRTSGGAIEQFF | TGTGCCAGCAGCCGGACTAGCGGGGGGGCCATTGAGCAGTTCTTC | TRBJ2-1 | TRBV7-3 | TRBD2
CASSDQTPRDGRLSYNEQFF | TGCGCCAGCAGTGACCAAACCCCGCGGGATGGAAGGCTCTCCTACAATGAGCAGTTCTTC | TRBJ2-1 | TRBV10-2 | -
CASSVGTGNTGELFF | TGTGCCAGCAGCGTAGGGACAGGGAACACCGGGGAGCTGTTTTTT | TRBJ2-2 | TRBV9 | TRBD1
CASSLGRLAGGPVTGELFF | TGCGCCAGCAGCCTGGGACGGCTAGCGGGAGGGCCGGTCACCGGGGAGCTGTTTTTT | TRBJ2-2 | TRBV5-1 | TRBD2
CASRADRSNQPQHF | TGCGCCAGCCGTGCTGACAGAAGCAATCAGCCCCAGCATTTT | TRBJ1-5 | TRBV10-2 | -
CASSPRLGQYF | TGTGCCAGCAGCCCAAGACTGGGGCAGTACTTC | TRBJ2-7 | TRBV28 | -
CASSLGTGINTGELFF | TGCGCCAGCAGCTTGGGGACAGGGATTAACACCGGGGAGCTGTTTTTT | TRBJ2-2 | TRBV5-1 | TRBD1
CASSIGNTEAFF | TGTGCCAGTAGTATCGGGAACACTGAAGCTTTCTTT | TRBJ1-1 | TRBV19 | -
CASSQDLAGVNNEQFF | TGCGCCAGCAGCCAAGATCTAGCGGGAGTCAACAATGAGCAGTTCTTC | TRBJ2-1 | TRBV4-1 | TRBD2
CASSVEGPAGVTDTQYF | TGTGCCAGCAGCGTAGAAGGGCCTGCGGGGGTCACAGATACGCAGTATTTT | TRBJ2-3 | TRBV9 | TRBD2
CASSHLETQYF | TGTGCCAGCAGCCACCTAGAGACCCAGTACTTC | TRBJ2-5 | TRBV14 | -
CASSRKGAGELFF | TGTGCCAGCAGCCGGAAGGGGGCCGGGGAGCTGTTTTTT | TRBJ2-2 | TRBV6-5 | -
CALIDRSTYEQYF | TGTGCCCTGATCGACAGGAGTACCTACGAGCAGTACTTC | TRBJ2-7 | TRBV30 | -
CASSPGQAYNEQFF | TGTGCCAGCTCACCGGGACAGGCCTACAATGAGCAGTTCTTC | TRBJ2-1 | TRBV18 | TRBD1
CASSIRQGSSTYEQYF | TGTGCCAGTAGTATTCGACAGGGGTCCTCAACCTACGAGCAGTACTTC | TRBJ2-7 | TRBV19 | TRBD1
CASSIDLTGGTEAFF | TGTGCCAGTAGTATAGATCTCACAGGGGGCACTGAAGCTTTCTTT | TRBJ1-1 | TRBV19 | TRBD1
CSVVGTGGFYEQYF | TGCAGCGTTGTTGGGACAGGGGGCTTCTACGAGCAGTACTTC | TRBJ2-7 | TRBV29-1 | TRBD1
CASSQEAGGGGYTF | TGCGCCAGCAGCCAAGAGGCAGGGGGTGGTGGCTACACCTTC | TRBJ1-2 | TRBV4-1 | TRBD1